This T cell receptor beta chain was captured in a study of control samples from healthy donors and cancer patients. Trimming left V 2 bases short and J 2 bases short, with 0 bases between. Germline lookup yields CDR1 SGHTA and CDR2 FQGNSA. The CDR3 has 11 amino acids. Sequencing was performed with immunoSEQ multiplex PCR; in TCRdb, only in-frame clones are kept and a portion is missing. The sample records some 79,000 clones, roughly 84% being singletons. The rearrangement links TRBV7-2 to TRBJ2-5; D uncertain. This TCR derives from a woman in her forties or fifties in good health. The specimen was blood. The CDR3 spells CASSLQETQYF. The CDR3 DNA reads TGTGCCAGCAGCTTACAAGAGACCCAGTACTTC.